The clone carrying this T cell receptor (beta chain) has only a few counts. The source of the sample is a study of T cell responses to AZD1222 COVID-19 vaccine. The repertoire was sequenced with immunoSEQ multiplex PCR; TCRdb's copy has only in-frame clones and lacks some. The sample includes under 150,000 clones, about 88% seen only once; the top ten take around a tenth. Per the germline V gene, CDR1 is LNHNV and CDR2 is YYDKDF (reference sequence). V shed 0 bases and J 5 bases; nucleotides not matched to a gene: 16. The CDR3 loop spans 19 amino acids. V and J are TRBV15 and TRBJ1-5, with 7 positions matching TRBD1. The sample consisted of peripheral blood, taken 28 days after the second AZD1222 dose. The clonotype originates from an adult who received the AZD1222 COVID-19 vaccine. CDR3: CATSRDWGSGGRLDQPQHF. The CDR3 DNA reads TGTGCCACCAGCAGAGATTGGGGGTCAGGGGGACGGTTGGATCAGCCCCAGCATTTT.